Below, 25 T cell receptor beta chains from the same sample are listed, as sequenced in a study of blood T cells in healthy people across ages. With a J-beta primer mix and a sample-barcoded 5' primer, a second PCR ran about 7 to 12 cycles. One entry per CDR3 protein, called by TCRdb with MiXCR from the 5' RACE reads. The sample lists about 670,000 distinct CDR3 sequences; less than 45% were seen once. Input material: blood. The receptors stem from an elderly man in good health.

In this sample, this clonotype turned up a few times. This chain joins TRBV20-1 and TRBJ2-1; 7 bases are shared with TRBD2. CDR1 is DFQATT, CDR2 SNEGSKA, per germline (reference sequence). V lost 4 bases and J lost 3; bases outside the gene matches: 3. This CDR3 has 13 amino acids. The CDR3 reads CSATAGNYNEQFF. In DNA, the CDR3 is TGCAGTGCTACAGCGGGGAACTACAATGAGCAGTTCTTC.

The gene calls are TRBV12-3 or TRBV12-4 and TRBJ2-7; TRBD1 is a possible D gene (7 bases). Trimming took off 4 bases at V and 9 bases at J, with 10 bases between the two ends. The CDR3 sequence is 11 residues long. The CDR3 is CASSSGGGQYF. The CDR3 DNA sequence: TGTGCCAGCAGTTCAGGGGGAGGGCAGTACTTC.

About this clonotype: A single base separates this from a much larger clone, so it may be a read error. This rearrangement joins TRBV29-1 to TRBJ2-5; TRBD1 aligns across 8 bases. The CDR3 runs 14 residues. In germline, CDR1 is SQVTM, CDR2 ANQGSEA. J was trimmed by 11 bases and V by 0 bases; bases with no gene match: 11. CDR3 sequence reads: CSVEDQQGDDGQYF. The CDR3 coding sequence is TGCAGCGTTGAAGATCAACAGGGGGACGACGGGCAGTACTTC.

The gene calls are TRBV3-1 and TRBJ1-2; D uncertain. Trimming pared 4 bases from V and 6 bases from J, leaving 18 bases between. In germline, CDR1 is LGHDT, CDR2 YNNKEL (reference sequence). This CDR3 spans 15 amino acids. CDR3 sequence: CASSPHGGGFDGYTF. Here the CDR3 DNA reads TGTGCCAGCAGCCCGCACGGAGGAGGGTTCGATGGCTACACCTTC.

The chain recombines TRBV27 with TRBJ1-2; 7 bases align to TRBD1. J was trimmed by 2 bases and V by 0 bases; bases with no gene match: 9. The CDR3 has 17 amino acids. CDR1 is MNHEY, CDR2 SMNVEV, per germline (reference sequence). This CDR3 is CASSLSLGAGQNYGYTF. The CDR3 DNA sequence: TGTGCCAGCAGTTTATCATTAGGCGCGGGACAGAACTATGGCTACACCTTC.

This clonotype was seen more than once but under ten times. The genes are TRBV7-2 and TRBJ1-1; D perhaps matches TRBD1 (5 bases). CDR1 SGHTA and CDR2 FQGNSA come from the germline V gene. V was shortened by 6 bases and J by 7 bases, with 18 bases between the two germline ends. This CDR3 is built from 14 residues. This chain's CDR3 is CASRGVGGLGEAFF. The CDR3 DNA reads as TGTGCCAGCAGAGGGGTCGGGGGTTTGGGTGAAGCTTTCTTT.

V usage is TRBV11-2 and J usage is TRBJ2-1, with TRBD2 as a possible D gene (8 bases). The CDR3 is 18 amino acids. The V gene lost 5 bases and the J gene lost 0 bases, with 20 bases spanning the gap. Germline V gene lookup returns CDR1 SGHAT and CDR2 FQNNGV. The chain's CDR3 is CASSPPAGGLGSYNEQFF. The CDR3 DNA sequence: TGTGCCAGCAGCCCGCCTGCAGGGGGACTAGGCTCCTACAATGAGCAGTTCTTC.

This clonotype was seen a handful of times. This chain connects TRBV7-2 to TRBJ2-4, with TRBD2 matching 7 bases. Trimming cost V 3 bases and J 1 base; bases outside gene matches: 9. CDR1 and CDR2 (germline): SGHTA, FQGNSA. The CDR3 length is 17 residues. The CDR3 DNA sequence: TGTGCCAGCAGCTTGGGGGGGGGAGGGAAGGCCAAAAACATTCAGTACTTC. Amino acids: CASSLGGGGKAKNIQYF.

The chain combines TRBV6-2 or TRBV6-3 with TRBJ2-5; 10 bases match TRBD2. Germline values: CDR1 MNHEY, CDR2 SVGEGT. The CDR3 extends over 18 amino acids. V shed 5 bases and J 2 bases; nucleotides not matched to a gene: 14. As DNA, the CDR3 is TGTGCCAGCAGTACGAACCCATCCCTAGCGGGGGCACAAGAGACCCAGTACTTC. It encodes CASSTNPSLAGAQETQYF.

The chain is built from TRBV6-1 and TRBJ2-1, with no clear D. V was trimmed by 2 bases and J by 5 bases, leaving 7 bases between them. The CDR3 is 13 residues long. Germline CDR1 MNHNS, CDR2 SASEGT. The CDR3, as DNA: TGTGCCAGCAGTGAATATGGAAACAATGAGCAGTTCTTC. Its translation is CASSEYGNNEQFF.

A few counts support this clonotype. The CDR3 DNA reads TGTGCCAGCAGCACCGGACAGGGGGCTGTCTATGGCTACACCTTC. Translation gives CASSTGQGAVYGYTF. The V and J genes are TRBV9 and TRBJ1-2, with 11 bases lining up with TRBD1. This CDR3 is 15 amino acids long. CDR1 SGDLS and CDR2 YYNGEE come from the germline V gene. V trimming: 4 bases; J trimming: 4 bases; junction bases outside the gene matches: 6.

This rearrangement joins TRBV6-2 or TRBV6-3 to TRBJ2-7, with 13 bases identical to TRBD2. The junction had 23 bases not matched to a gene; V was cut back by 2 bases and J by 4 bases. CDR1 is MNHEY, CDR2 SVGEGT, per germline. This CDR3 has 22 amino acids. This CDR3 reads CASSYGKDRGRRTSGRFYEQYF. CDR3 coding DNA: TGTGCCAGCAGTTACGGAAAGGACAGGGGCCGAAGGACTAGCGGGAGATTTTACGAGCAGTACTTC.

A few counts support this clonotype. In DNA form, the CDR3 reads TGTGCCAGCAGGGGCTCTAGCGGGAGAACCTTCTCCTACGAGCAGTACTTC. It encodes CASRGSSGRTFSYEQYF. The chain links TRBV12-3 or TRBV12-4 to TRBJ2-7; 10 bases line up with TRBD2. The V segment lost 6 bases and the J segment 0 bases; nucleotides outside the gene matches: 11. This CDR3 contains 17 residues.

The J gene is TRBJ1-4, the V gene TRBV7-2, with D maybe TRBD1 (5 bases). The V gene's germline CDR1 is SGHTA and CDR2 FQGNSA. The CDR3 totals 15 residues. Trimming shortened V by 5 bases and J by 5 bases, and 15 bases separated the two germline ends. This chain's CDR3 is CASSTRDGLNEKLFF. CDR3 nucleotides: TGTGCCAGCAGCACCCGGGACGGACTGAATGAAAAACTGTTTTTT. Variable domain in full (rest from reference TRBV7-2 and TRBJ1-4): GAGVSQSPSNKVTEKGKDVELRCDPISGHTALYWYRQSLGQGLEFLIYFQGNSAPDKSGLPSDRFSAERTGGSVSTLTIQRTQQEDSAVYLCASSTRDGLNEKLFFGSGTQLSVL.

V and J are TRBV6-2 or TRBV6-3 and TRBJ2-4; 14 nucleotides line up with TRBD2. The tail of the sequence fits TRBJ2-7 better, so the J call may be wrong. The CDR3 extends over 18 amino acids. Germline assignment: CDR1 MNHEY and CDR2 SVGEGT. In nucleotides, the CDR3 is TGTGCCAGCAGTTACTCCTCCACTGGACTAGCGGGGGGTTACGAGCAGTACTTC. This sequence encodes CASSYSSTGLAGGYEQYF.

The sample holds many counts of this clonotype. The genes are TRBV6-2 or TRBV6-3 and TRBJ1-2; the match to TRBD1 covers 9 bases. The CDR3 totals 13 residues. With V trimmed by 5 bases and J by 6 bases, 4 bases remained unmatched. From germline, CDR1 is MNHEY and CDR2 SVGEGT. CDR3 nucleotides: TGTGCCAGCAGTCGGGACAGGGTCGATGGCTACACCTTC. Residues: CASSRDRVDGYTF.

This clonotype has a single count. This CDR3 is CASSSRLAGGDEQYF. CDR3 coding DNA: TGCGCCAGCAGCTCCCGACTAGCGGGGGGGGACGAGCAGTACTTC. This chain links TRBV4-3 with TRBJ2-7, with TRBD2 matching 14 bases. This CDR3 spans 15 amino acids. CDR1 and CDR2 from the germline V gene are LGHNA and YSLEER. Trimming cost V 5 bases and J 5 bases; bases outside gene matches: 5.

The chain carries TRBV4-1 and TRBJ2-3; 10 bases align to TRBD1. Looked up from germline, CDR1 is MGHRA and CDR2 is YSYEKL. The CDR3 is 14 amino acids. J gave up 6 bases and V 1 base, and 1 base lay outside the gene matches. CDR3 DNA: TGCGCCAGCAGCCAAGGGACAGGGGGGGATACGCAGTATTTT. Protein product: CASSQGTGGDTQYF.

This clonotype was found a few times. J is TRBJ2-5 and V is TRBV7-2; TRBD2 might be the D (6 bases). The length of the CDR3 is 15 residues. V was cut by 1 base and J by 5 bases, with 14 bases left in between. Germline V gene sequence: CDR1 SGHTA, CDR2 FQGNSA. CDR3 in amino acids: CASSLGRPSGETQYF. The CDR3 DNA sequence: TGTGCCAGCAGCTTAGGTCGCCCAAGCGGGGAGACCCAGTACTTC.

There are many counts of this clonotype. The rearrangement links TRBV5-1 to TRBJ2-3; 8 bases agree with TRBD1. J lost 5 bases, V lost 0 bases, and 2 bases had no gene match. In germline, CDR1 is SGHRS, CDR2 YFSETQ. The CDR3 spans 14 residues. The CDR3 region is CASSLDRGRDTQYF. For the CDR3, the DNA is TGCGCCAGCAGCTTGGACAGGGGGAGAGATACGCAGTATTTT.

This chain connects TRBV2 to TRBJ2-1; TRBD2 agrees at 8 bases. The end of the DNA aligns better with TRBJ2-7, so the J call may be wrong. CDR3 length: 15 amino acids. Germline V gene lookup returns CDR1 SNHLY and CDR2 FYNNEI. The CDR3 sequence is CASSETSGAYNEQYF. The DNA of the CDR3 is TGTGCCAGCAGCGAAACTAGCGGAGCTTACAATGAGCAGTACTTC.

The V call is TRBV7-7, the J call TRBJ2-7, with 10 bases lining up with TRBD2. Germline trimming cut 5 bases from V and 9 bases from J; bases unmatched to any gene: 13. The germline gives CDR1 SSHAT, CDR2 FNYEAQ (reference sequence). This CDR3 region has 15 residues. This CDR3 reads CASSPLAGSYNVQYF. DNA for the CDR3: TGTGCCAGCAGCCCACTAGCGGGGAGCTACAATGTGCAGTACTTC.

The genes are TRBV27 and TRBJ2-1, with TRBD2 matching 12 bases. This CDR3 has 15 amino acids. Germline CDR1 MNHEY, CDR2 SMNVEV (reference sequence). With V trimmed by 5 bases and J by 2 bases, 1 base remained unmatched. The CDR3 region has the DNA TGTGCCAGCAGTCCTAGCGGGAGGGCCTACAATGAGCAGTTCTTC. Encoded protein: CASSPSGRAYNEQFF.

This chain joins TRBV11-2 and TRBJ2-5, with a possible D match to TRBD1 (7 bases). Looked up from germline, CDR1 is SGHAT and CDR2 is FQNNGV. The V gene lost 5 bases and the J gene lost 5 bases, with 18 bases spanning the gap. The length of the CDR3 is 15 residues. CDR3 loop: CASSQGQAGIETQYF. Written as DNA, the CDR3 is TGTGCCAGCAGCCAAGGACAGGCGGGGATTGAGACCCAGTACTTC.

The V and J genes are TRBV7-2 and TRBJ1-5; the match to TRBD1 covers 8 bases. The CDR3 spans 16 residues. Unmatched junction bases numbered 12, after V lost 5 bases and J lost 6 bases. The germline gives CDR1 SGHTA, CDR2 FQGNSA. CDR3 sequence (DNA): TGTGCCAGCAGCGTCTCCGGGACAGGAGGGGGTCAGCCCCAGCATTTT. Translating it yields CASSVSGTGGGQPQHF.